Presented here are 23 T cell receptor beta chains from one specimen sequenced in a study of blood T cell repertoires in COVID-19. The assay was immunoSEQ multiplex PCR, and TCRdb's table has in-frame clones only and misses some. The top ten clones hold approximately 0.59% of a sample with roughly 75,000 clones, 80% to 90% of them seen once. Input material: peripheral blood. The source is a man aged 60 to 75 with acute or convalescent COVID-19.

This CDR3 reads CASRLARGQGLRNEQFF. CDR3 DNA sequence: TGTGCAAGTCGCTTAGCGCGTGGTCAGGGGCTAAGGAATGAGCAGTTCTTC. The chain carries TRBV12-2 and TRBJ2-1; the table names TRBD1, a call not compared with the DNA. TRBV12-2 is classified as a pseudogene. The CDR3 is 17 amino acids.

Written as DNA, the CDR3 is TGTGCCAGCAGCTCCGCCGCGGGAGGAAATGAGCAGTTCTTC. Translation gives CASSSAAGGNEQFF. This rearrangement joins TRBV9 to TRBJ2-1; TRBD2 matches 8 bases. Looked up from germline, CDR1 is SGDLS and CDR2 is YYNGEE. The CDR3 sequence is 14 residues long. V lost 4 bases and J lost 7; bases outside the gene matches: 7.

The chain carries TRBV6-4 and TRBJ1-5, with D perhaps matching TRBD1 (5 bases). Germline V gene sequence: CDR1 MRHNA, CDR2 SNTAGT. V was trimmed by 0 bases and J by 4 bases, leaving 34 bases between them. CDR3 length: 23 amino acids. CDR3 nucleotide sequence: TGTGCCAGCAGTGACTCGGAGGGGCACTCTCATAAAACCCTACTAGCGGGGAATCAGCCCCAGCATTTT. Translation: CASSDSEGHSHKTLLAGNQPQHF.

The genes are TRBV28 and TRBJ1-1, with 9 bases fitting TRBD1. The CDR3 contains 14 residues. The germline CDR1 and CDR2 sequences are MDHEN and SYDVKM. V trimming: 5 bases; J trimming: 5 bases; junction bases outside the gene matches: 6. The CDR3 DNA is TGTGCCAGCAGTACTACAGGGGGCCGAACTGAAGCTTTCTTT. It translates to CASSTTGGRTEAFF.

V is TRBV10-3 and J is TRBJ2-2; D might be TRBD2 (7 bases). The germline CDR1 and CDR2 sequences are ENHRY and SYGVKD. Trimming took off 7 bases at V and 1 base at J, with 25 bases between the two ends. The length of the CDR3 is 19 residues. CDR3 in amino acids: CAITGSSGEGTLNTGELFF. The CDR3 region has the DNA TGTGCCATCACCGGATCTAGTGGGGAGGGGACATTGAACACCGGGGAGCTGTTTTTT.

This chain joins TRBV15 and TRBJ2-3, with a tentative D call TRBD1 (6 bases). Looked up from germline, CDR1 is LNHNV and CDR2 is YYDKDF (reference sequence). The V end lost 1 base, the J end lost 2 bases, and 10 bases lay between the germline ends. The length of the CDR3 is 15 residues. The CDR3 DNA reads TGTGCCACCAGCAGAGGACAGGTAGACACAGATACGCAGTATTTT. Amino acids: CATSRGQVDTDTQYF.

The chain has TRBV11-2 and TRBJ2-7; 9 bases line up with TRBD2. There are 15 residues in the CDR3. V dropped 4 bases and J dropped 3; count of bases not matched to a gene: 7. The germline gives CDR1 SGHAT, CDR2 FQNNGV. This CDR3 is CASSSPTSGRYEQYF. Here the CDR3 DNA reads TGTGCCAGCAGCTCGCCGACTAGCGGTCGCTACGAGCAGTACTTC.

The V and J genes are TRBV18 and TRBJ2-5; the D gene is possibly TRBD2 (5 bases). This CDR3 contains 15 residues. V was trimmed by 3 bases and J by 4 bases, leaving 15 bases between them. The V gene's germline CDR1 is KGHSH and CDR2 LQKENI. The CDR3 here is CASSPVSIAGETQYF. The CDR3 region has the DNA TGTGCCAGCTCACCCGTTTCTATTGCGGGAGAGACCCAGTACTTC.

The chain employs TRBV18 and TRBJ2-6; unclear D gene. The V end was cut by 3 bases, the J end by 0 bases, with 9 bases between. Looked up from germline, CDR1 is KGHSH and CDR2 is LQKENI. The CDR3 runs 16 residues. The CDR3 sequence is CASSPGLSSGANVLTF. Here the CDR3 DNA reads TGTGCCAGCTCACCGGGCCTCAGCTCTGGGGCCAACGTCCTGACTTTC.

A single count supports this clone. This chain uses TRBV5-1 with TRBJ2-3, with D possibly matching TRBD1 (5 bases). CDR1 and CDR2 from the germline V gene are SGHRS and YFSETQ. The V end lost 0 bases, the J end lost 0 bases, and 8 bases lay between the germline ends. The CDR3 loop spans 15 amino acids. The CDR3 DNA is TGCGCCAGCAGCTTGGGACAGCATAGCACAGATACGCAGTATTTT. Protein sequence: CASSLGQHSTDTQYF. The variable domain in full, with the rest retrieved from reference TRBV5-1 and TRBJ2-3, is KAGVTQTPRYLIKTRGQQVTLSCSPISGHRSVSWYQQTPGQGLQFLFEYFSETQRNKGNFPGRFSGRQFSNSRSEMNVSTLELGDSALYLCASSLGQHSTDTQYFGPGTRLTVL.

The chain is built from TRBV7-7 and TRBJ1-4, with D possibly TRBD1 on 6 matching bases. The length of the CDR3 is 15 residues. In germline, CDR1 is SSHAT, CDR2 FNYEAQ (reference sequence). V lost 1 base and J lost 6, with 12 bases in between. This chain's CDR3 is CASSLGRGAHEKLFF. Here the CDR3 DNA reads TGTGCCAGCAGCTTAGGGCGGGGGGCTCATGAAAAACTGTTTTTT.

The rearrangement links TRBV3-1 (or the pseudogene TRBV3-2) to TRBJ2-5, with 11 bases fitting TRBD2. The CDR3 covers 15 residues. Trimming cost V 1 base and J 3 bases; bases outside gene matches: 1. Germline V CDR1 and CDR2: LGHDT, YNNKEL (reference sequence). Here the CDR3 reads CASSQATSGEETQYF. The CDR3 DNA follows: TGTGCCAGCAGCCAAGCGACTAGCGGGGAAGAGACCCAGTACTTC.

This chain links TRBV7-2 with TRBJ2-1, with TRBD2 identical over 11 bases. Per the germline V gene, CDR1 is SGHTA and CDR2 is FQGNSA. The CDR3 spans 14 residues. Losses at the gene ends were 1 base for V and 9 bases for J; bases not matched to a gene: 2. The chain's CDR3 is CASSLGLAGGEQFF. The CDR3 bases are TGTGCCAGCAGCTTAGGGCTAGCGGGGGGTGAGCAGTTCTTC.

In regard to this clone: The same CDR3 arises from other DNA sequences in this sample as well. The chain employs TRBV5-1 and TRBJ2-2; weak D call: TRBD1 (6 bases). CDR1 is SGHRS, CDR2 YFSETQ, per germline. The V end was cut by 0 bases, the J end by 2 bases, with 8 bases between. This CDR3 spans 15 amino acids. For the CDR3, the DNA is TGCGCCAGCAGCTTGGACAGGGCTAACACCGGGGAGCTGTTTTTT. The encoded protein is CASSLDRANTGELFF. The variable domain in full, completed from reference TRBV5-1 and TRBJ2-2, reads KAGVTQTPRYLIKTRGQQVTLSCSPISGHRSVSWYQQTPGQGLQFLFEYFSETQRNKGNFPGRFSGRQFSNSRSEMNVSTLELGDSALYLCASSLDRANTGELFFGEGSRLTVL.

The genes are TRBV19 and TRBJ1-4; 9 nucleotides align to TRBD1. The V and J ends lost 8 bases and 4 bases, in that order; junction bases with no gene match: 5. In germline, CDR1 is LNHDA, CDR2 SQIVND (reference sequence). The CDR3 consists of 14 residues. The CDR3 reads CASWDRAGNEKLFF. The CDR3 DNA sequence: TGTGCCAGTTGGGACAGGGCCGGTAATGAAAAACTGTTTTTT.

The chain has TRBV5-6 and TRBJ2-7, with D possibly being TRBD2 (6 bases). There are 14 residues in the CDR3. In germline, CDR1 is SGHDT, CDR2 YYEEEE. Between the trimmed V and J ends, which lost 1 base and 2 bases, there was a span of 10 bases. Here the CDR3 reads CASSLTSKAYEQYF. The CDR3 bases are TGTGCCAGCAGCTTGACTAGCAAAGCCTACGAGCAGTACTTC.

The V call is TRBV7-3, the J call TRBJ2-1, with TRBD1 identical over 7 bases. The ends lost 5 bases at V and 7 bases at J; junction bases unmatched: 8. The CDR3 has 14 amino acids. Germline V gives CDR1 SGHTA, CDR2 FQGTGA. The CDR3 sequence: CASSPQQGKNEQFF. In nucleotides, the CDR3 is TGTGCCAGCAGCCCGCAACAGGGGAAGAATGAGCAGTTCTTC.

This clone was detected a few times. The rearrangement uses TRBV4-1 and TRBJ1-2, with D possibly being TRBD1 (5 bases). Trimming cost V 0 bases and J 11 bases, with 13 bases left between them. The CDR3 totals 13 residues. Germline V gene data show CDR1 as MGHRA and CDR2 as YSYEKL. The CDR3 here is CASSQDPARGYTF. The CDR3 bases are TGCGCCAGCAGCCAAGATCCAGCCCGGGGGTACACCTTC.

The chain combines TRBV19 with TRBJ2-6; 8 bases are shared with TRBD1. J was trimmed by 2 bases and V by 5 bases; bases with no gene match: 8. CDR3 size: 17 residues. Germline V gives CDR1 LNHDA, CDR2 SQIVND (reference sequence). CDR3 DNA: TGTGCCAGTAGTGCCCCCCCACAGGGGGCTGGGGCCAACGTCCTGACTTTC. Its protein product is CASSAPPQGAGANVLTF.

The chain joins TRBV5-4 to TRBJ1-5; 8 nucleotides agree with TRBD1. This CDR3 comprises 16 residues. Trimming at V came to 1 base and at J to 6 bases, leaving 9 bases not matched to a gene. In germline, CDR1 is SGHNT, CDR2 YYREEE (reference sequence). The CDR3 region is CASSLRRTGWGQPQHF. Written as DNA, the CDR3 is TGTGCCAGCAGCTTGCGACGGACAGGGTGGGGTCAGCCCCAGCATTTT.

This clone was recorded only once. The CDR3 loop reads CASSTVGLATGELFF. DNA for the CDR3: TGTGCCAGCAGTACTGTGGGACTAGCTACCGGGGAGCTGTTTTTT. The J gene is TRBJ2-2, the V gene TRBV27; the match to TRBD2 covers 9 bases. Losses at the gene ends were 5 bases for V and 5 bases for J; bases not matched to a gene: 6. Germline V gene lookup returns CDR1 MNHEY and CDR2 SMNVEV (reference sequence). This CDR3 contains 15 residues.

The chain links TRBV11-2 to TRBJ1-2; 11 bases are a match to TRBD1. Looked up from germline, CDR1 is SGHAT and CDR2 is FQNNGV. With V trimmed by 3 bases and J by 6 bases, 6 bases remained unmatched. The CDR3 length is 15 residues. This chain's CDR3 is CASSFSGTGGDGYTF. CDR3 bases: TGTGCCAGCAGCTTTTCCGGGACAGGGGGGGATGGCTACACCTTC.

The chain joins TRBV10-3 to TRBJ2-5; 9 positions agree with TRBD2. CDR1 ENHRY and CDR2 SYGVKD come from the germline V gene. J gave up 1 base and V 0 bases, and 6 bases lay outside the gene matches. CDR3 size: 17 residues. The CDR3 is CAISESDSGGSQETQYF. DNA for the CDR3: TGTGCCATCAGTGAGTCGGATAGCGGGGGCTCCCAAGAGACCCAGTACTTC.